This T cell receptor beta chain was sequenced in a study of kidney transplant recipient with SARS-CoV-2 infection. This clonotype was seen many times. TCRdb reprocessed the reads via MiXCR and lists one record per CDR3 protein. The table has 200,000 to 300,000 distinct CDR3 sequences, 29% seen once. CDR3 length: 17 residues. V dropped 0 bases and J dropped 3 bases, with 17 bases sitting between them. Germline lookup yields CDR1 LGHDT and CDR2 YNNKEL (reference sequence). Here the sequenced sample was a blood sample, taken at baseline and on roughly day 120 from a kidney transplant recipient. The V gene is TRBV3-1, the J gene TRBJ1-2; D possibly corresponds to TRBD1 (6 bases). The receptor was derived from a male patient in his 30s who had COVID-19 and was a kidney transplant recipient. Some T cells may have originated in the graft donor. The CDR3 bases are TGTGCCAGCAGCCAAGACTTTGTGGGGACATGGGACTATGGCTACACCTTC. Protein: CASSQDFVGTWDYGYTF.